A single sample gave rise to the 28 T cell receptor beta chains below, sequenced in a study of T-cell memory formation after mild COVID-19. One entry per CDR3 protein results from TCRdb running MiXCR on the 5' RACE reads. In the table there are roughly 200,000 distinct CDR3 sequences, about a fifth of which are singletons. Sequencing was carried out using PBMCs or a T cell subset sorted from them (not recorded which). The source is an adult woman who had mild COVID-19 (a few samples of this study predate the infection). Cell type and time point are not known.

The CDR3 DNA is TGCGCCAGCAGCTTGACGGGACTAGCTAGCTCCTACAATGAGCAGTTCTTC. It encodes CASSLTGLASSYNEQFF. The chain couples TRBV5-1 to TRBJ2-1; 9 bases are a match to TRBD2. Germline V gene sequence: CDR1 SGHRS, CDR2 YFSETQ. This CDR3 contains 17 residues. V lost 1 base, J lost 0 bases, and 5 bases stayed unmatched.

In its sample, this clonotype was seen a few times. The chain recombines TRBV10-3 with TRBJ2-5; TRBD2 matches 9 bases. This CDR3 region has 14 residues. The ends lost 4 bases at V and 3 bases at J; junction bases unmatched: 3. CDR1 ENHRY and CDR2 SYGVKD come from the germline V gene. The CDR3 DNA reads TGTGCCATCAGTGGTAGCGGGAGTAAAGAGACCCAGTACTTC. Protein product: CAISGSGSKETQYF.

The genes are TRBV10-2 and TRBJ2-6, with a possible D match to TRBD1 (5 bases). Trimming left V 7 bases short and J 0 bases short, with 16 bases between. Per the germline V gene, CDR1 is WSHSY and CDR2 is SAAADI. The CDR3 consists of 17 residues. CDR3 DNA: TGCGCCAGCATTTCGACAGTTGTAAGCTCTGGGGCCAACGTCCTGACTTTC. It encodes CASISTVVSSGANVLTF.

The chain uses TRBV27 and TRBJ1-2, with D hard to call. Germline lookup yields CDR1 MNHEY and CDR2 SMNVEV (reference sequence). This CDR3 spans 15 amino acids. V gave up 3 bases and J gave up 8 bases, with 19 bases separating them. CDR3 DNA: TGTGCCAGCAGTTTTTTCCCCGACGCTCTAAGGGGCTACACCTTC. Its protein is CASSFFPDALRGYTF.

The V gene is TRBV29-1, the J gene TRBJ1-1; no reliable D call. Trimming took 4 bases from V and 10 from J, leaving 10 bases between them. CDR3 length equals 10 residues. Germline V gives CDR1 SQVTM, CDR2 ANQGSEA. The CDR3 bases are TGCAGCGTTGTGTTAGAGCGAGCTTTCTTT. Translation gives CSVVLERAFF.

The chain links TRBV2 to TRBJ1-1; maybe TRBD1 (6 bases). There are 16 residues in the CDR3. V was clipped by 4 bases and J by 1 base, with 16 bases between them. The germline gives CDR1 SNHLY, CDR2 FYNNEI. Written as DNA, the CDR3 is TGTGCCAGCAGTGTACACGTGGGAGGGGGGAACACTGAAGCTTTCTTT. It specifies CASSVHVGGGNTEAFF.

This clonotype was picked up a small number of times. CDR3 sequence reads: CASSAGQGLDEQFF. Written as DNA, the CDR3 is TGCGCCAGCAGCGCGGGACAGGGTTTGGATGAGCAGTTCTTC. The V gene is TRBV5-1, the J gene TRBJ2-1, with 9 positions matching TRBD1. Germline V gene lookup returns CDR1 SGHRS and CDR2 YFSETQ. There are 14 residues in the CDR3. With 4 bases clipped from V and 8 bases from J, the junction kept 7 bases outside the gene matches.

The chain uses TRBV4-1 and TRBJ2-5, with 9 bases that match TRBD2. V gave up 0 bases and J gave up 7 bases; unmatched junction bases: 9. Germline V CDR1 and CDR2: MGHRA, YSYEKL. This CDR3 comprises 16 residues. The CDR3 nucleotides read TGCGCCAGCAGCCAAGATAGCGCGGGGGGGCTAGGGACCCAGTACTTC. This encodes CASSQDSAGGLGTQYF.

This clonotype has just a few counts. The chain has TRBV27 and TRBJ2-7; TRBD2 agrees at 12 bases. The V segment lost 5 bases and the J segment 6 bases; nucleotides outside the gene matches: 8. Per the germline V gene, CDR1 is MNHEY and CDR2 is SMNVEV (reference sequence). CDR3 length equals 15 residues. The CDR3 loop is CASSAWTSGDGEQYF. The CDR3 region has the DNA TGTGCCAGCAGTGCCTGGACTAGCGGGGACGGCGAGCAGTACTTC.

The V gene is TRBV5-1, the J gene TRBJ2-7; 12 nucleotides line up with TRBD1. V was clipped by 0 bases and J by 3 bases; unmatched bases: 7. Per germline, CDR1 SGHRS and CDR2 YFSETQ. This CDR3 has 17 amino acids. This chain's CDR3 is CASSLVGTGGRIYEQYF. CDR3 bases: TGCGCCAGCAGCTTGGTGGGGACAGGGGGCCGTATCTACGAGCAGTACTTC.

The chain combines TRBV7-9 with TRBJ2-5; D not certain. CDR1 and CDR2 (germline): SEHNR, FQNEAQ (reference sequence). V dropped 1 base and J dropped 5 bases, with 23 bases sitting between them. The CDR3 runs to 18 residues. CDR3 sequence: CASSLEPPWRAGQETQYF. The CDR3 DNA sequence: TGTGCCAGCAGCTTAGAACCCCCGTGGCGAGCCGGGCAGGAGACCCAGTACTTC.

In this sample, this clonotype turned up a few times. V is TRBV12-3 or TRBV12-4 and J is TRBJ1-2; D is uncertain. The CDR3 has 14 amino acids. The V end was cut by 3 bases, the J end by 0 bases, with 8 bases between. The CDR3 DNA reads TGTGCCAGCAGTTTGGCGTACGCTAACTATGGCTACACCTTC. Protein: CASSLAYANYGYTF.

The chain carries TRBV2 and TRBJ2-5, with D maybe TRBD2 (6 bases). Trimming removed 8 bases at V and 3 bases at J, with 19 bases between. The germline V gene encodes CDR1 SNHLY and CDR2 FYNNEI. This CDR3 comprises 15 residues. CDR3 sequence reads: CASLRSAGIEETQYF. The CDR3 DNA reads TGTGCCAGCCTCCGGTCGGCGGGGATAGAAGAGACCCAGTACTTC.

The sample holds a few counts of this clonotype. The chain carries TRBV7-6 and TRBJ2-1; 8 bases fit TRBD2. The CDR3 length is 15 residues. Germline V gene lookup returns CDR1 SGHVS and CDR2 FNYEAQ. The ends lost 1 base at V and 8 bases at J; junction bases unmatched: 7. In DNA, the CDR3 is TGTGCCAGCAGCTTAGGCGGGAGGTGGCAGGATGAGCAGTTCTTC. Residues: CASSLGGRWQDEQFF.

The chain joins TRBV6-5 to TRBJ1-4; 7 nucleotides agree with TRBD1. The germline gives CDR1 MNHEY, CDR2 SVGAGI. V lost 0 bases to trimming and J lost 8 bases; unmatched junction nucleotides: 12. CDR3 length: 17 residues. CDR3: CASSYSRGDDPKEKLFF. The CDR3 coding sequence is TGTGCCAGCAGTTACTCCAGGGGGGACGATCCGAAAGAAAAACTGTTTTTT.

The chain combines TRBV13 with TRBJ2-1, with D hard to call. The germline V and J ends were trimmed by 7 bases and 3 bases, with 10 bases remaining between them. The CDR3 is 13 residues long. CDR1 is PRHDT, CDR2 FYEKMQ, per germline (reference sequence). The CDR3 region has the DNA TGTGCCAGCATTAGCAACCACTACAATGAGCAGTTCTTC. It codes for CASISNHYNEQFF.

The genes are TRBV7-2 and TRBJ2-2; D tentatively reads TRBD1 or TRBD2 (5 bases each). This CDR3 is 16 amino acids long. Germline V gene data show CDR1 as SGHTA and CDR2 as FQGNSA. Trimming cost V 4 bases and J 0 bases, with 12 bases left between them. The CDR3 bases are TGTGCCAGCAGCTATCCGGGACGCACGAACACCGGGGAGCTGTTTTTT. It translates to CASSYPGRTNTGELFF.

This clonotype occurred a few times. The chain carries TRBV9 and TRBJ2-1; the D is unclear. V was clipped by 0 bases and J by 0 bases, with 7 bases between them. The CDR3 has 15 residues. Germline CDR1 reads SGDLS; CDR2 reads YYNGEE. The CDR3 spells CASSVEHSSYNEQFF. CDR3 sequence (DNA): TGTGCCAGCAGCGTAGAGCACAGCTCCTACAATGAGCAGTTCTTC.

This clonotype turned up a few times. J is TRBJ2-7 and V is TRBV4-1; the D is unclear. This CDR3 is built from 14 residues. The germline V gene has CDR1 MGHRA and CDR2 YSYEKL. V lost 2 bases and J lost 3, with 11 bases in between. Here the CDR3 DNA reads TGCGCCAGCAGCCAAACTGCTGGCTACTACGAGCAGTACTTC. Translating it yields CASSQTAGYYEQYF.

V usage is TRBV20-1 and J usage is TRBJ1-2, with TRBD1 as a possible D gene (5 bases). Trimming shortened V by 4 bases and J by 5 bases, and 14 bases separated the two germline ends. The CDR3 has 13 residues. The germline gives CDR1 DFQATT, CDR2 SNEGSKA (reference sequence). CDR3 amino acids: CSAKETWGYGYTF. CDR3 coding DNA: TGCAGTGCTAAGGAGACTTGGGGGTATGGCTACACCTTC.

This clonotype occurred a few times. This chain links TRBV7-9 with TRBJ2-1; 12 bases are shared with TRBD2. The length of the CDR3 is 17 residues. The germline V gene has CDR1 SEHNR and CDR2 FQNEAQ (reference sequence). Losses at the gene ends were 1 base for V and 6 bases for J; bases not matched to a gene: 7. The CDR3 region has the DNA TGTGCCAGCAGCTTAGATCTAGCGGGAGGGCATGGCAATGAGCAGTTCTTC. As protein: CASSLDLAGGHGNEQFF.

V and J are TRBV12-3 or TRBV12-4 and TRBJ1-5; D may be TRBD1 (5 bases). With 1 base removed from V and 5 bases from J, the gap between germline ends came to 12 bases. This CDR3 has 15 amino acids. The CDR3 DNA follows: TGTGCCAGCAGTTTAGTCGGGACCCACTATCAGCCCCAGCATTTT. Protein: CASSLVGTHYQPQHF.

This clonotype showed up many times. V usage is TRBV18 and J usage is TRBJ2-7; D gene unclear. The CDR3 consists of 13 residues. Germline CDR1 reads KGHSH; CDR2 reads LQKENI. With 2 bases removed from V and 1 base from J, the gap between germline ends came to 6 bases. The CDR3 spells CASSPGSSYEQYF. CDR3 in DNA: TGTGCCAGCTCACCAGGCAGTTCCTACGAGCAGTACTTC.

This clonotype was detected only a few times. This sequence joins TRBV7-9 and TRBJ1-4, with D unclear. The germline gives CDR1 SEHNR, CDR2 FQNEAQ (reference sequence). The CDR3 consists of 12 residues. V was trimmed by 7 bases and J by 4 bases, leaving 7 bases between them. CDR3 protein: CASIPLNEKLFF. CDR3 in DNA: TGTGCCAGCATCCCCCTTAATGAAAAACTGTTTTTT.

This chain joins TRBV12-3 or TRBV12-4 and TRBJ1-2; D ambiguous. V was trimmed by 1 base and J by 0 bases, leaving 6 bases between them. The CDR3 spans 14 residues. CDR3: CASSLGQSNYGYTF. CDR3 bases: TGTGCCAGCAGTTTAGGCCAGTCTAACTATGGCTACACCTTC.

J is TRBJ2-1 and V is TRBV10-3; a weak D match, TRBD2 (6 bases). This CDR3 is 13 amino acids long. The germline V gene encodes CDR1 ENHRY and CDR2 SYGVKD. Trimming removed 8 bases at V and 6 bases at J, with 14 bases between. The CDR3 region is CAISDYGGNEQFF. In nucleotides, the CDR3 is TGTGCCATCTCGGACTACGGTGGCAATGAGCAGTTCTTC.

This clonotype turned up a few times. This chain links TRBV20-1 with TRBJ2-7, with D hard to call. The CDR3 runs 13 residues. With 6 bases removed from V and 4 bases from J, the gap between germline ends came to 16 bases. In germline, CDR1 is DFQATT, CDR2 SNEGSKA (reference sequence). The CDR3 reads CSAKGPGWYEQYF. DNA for the CDR3: TGCAGTGCCAAAGGACCTGGATGGTACGAGCAGTACTTC.

The rearrangement uses TRBV9 and TRBJ2-7; 7 bases are shared with TRBD2. Germline values: CDR1 SGDLS, CDR2 YYNGEE. The ends lost 4 bases at V and 1 base at J; junction bases unmatched: 5. This CDR3 contains 14 residues. CDR3 sequence reads: CASSPELASYEQYF. In DNA form, the CDR3 reads TGTGCCAGCAGCCCCGAACTAGCGTCCTACGAGCAGTACTTC.